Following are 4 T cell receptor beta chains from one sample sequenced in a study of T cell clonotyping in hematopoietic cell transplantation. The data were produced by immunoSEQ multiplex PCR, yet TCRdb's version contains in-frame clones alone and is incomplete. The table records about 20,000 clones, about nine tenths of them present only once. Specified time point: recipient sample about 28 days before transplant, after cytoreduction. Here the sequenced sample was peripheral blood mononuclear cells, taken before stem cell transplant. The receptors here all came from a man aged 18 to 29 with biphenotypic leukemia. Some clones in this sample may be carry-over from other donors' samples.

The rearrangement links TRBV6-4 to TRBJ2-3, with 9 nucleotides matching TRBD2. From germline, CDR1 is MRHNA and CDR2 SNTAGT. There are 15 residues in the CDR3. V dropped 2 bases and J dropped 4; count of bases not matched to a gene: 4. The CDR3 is CASSDAGGPADTQYF. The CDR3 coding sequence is TGTGCCAGCAGTGACGCGGGGGGGCCAGCAGATACGCAGTATTTT.

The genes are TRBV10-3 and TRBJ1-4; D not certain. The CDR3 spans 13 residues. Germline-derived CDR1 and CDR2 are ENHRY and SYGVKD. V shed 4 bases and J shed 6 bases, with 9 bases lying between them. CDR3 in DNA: TGTGCCATCAGTGGGACCCAGGATGAAAAACTGTTTTTT. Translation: CAISGTQDEKLFF.

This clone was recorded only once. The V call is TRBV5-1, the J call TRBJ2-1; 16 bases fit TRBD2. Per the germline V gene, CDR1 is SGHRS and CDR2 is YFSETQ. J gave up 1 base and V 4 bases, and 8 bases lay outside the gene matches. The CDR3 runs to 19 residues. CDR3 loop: CASSRRRGLAGGSYNEQFF. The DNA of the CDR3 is TGCGCCAGCAGCCGTAGACGGGGACTAGCGGGGGGGTCCTACAATGAGCAGTTCTTC.

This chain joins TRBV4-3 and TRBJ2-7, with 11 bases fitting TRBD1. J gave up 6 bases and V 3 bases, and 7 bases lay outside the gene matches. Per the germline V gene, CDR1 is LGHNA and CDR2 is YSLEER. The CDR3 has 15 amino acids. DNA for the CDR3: TGCGCCAGCAGCCAGTCCGGGACAGGGGGACTCGAGCAGTACTTC. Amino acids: CASSQSGTGGLEQYF.